A selection of T cell receptor beta chains follows, all from one sample in a study of T cells in Graves' hyperthyroidism and ophthalmopathy. One entry per CDR3 protein results from TCRdb running MiXCR on the multiplex PCR reads. The table lists 350,000 to 400,000 distinct CDR3 sequences, around 14% of them singletons. Sequencing was carried out using blood. These receptors originate from a woman under 40 with Graves' hyperthyroidism. CDR3s include the opening cysteine and the closing phenylalanine or tryptophan. The D gene is left open where the match is weak. Part of the rows lack a size; the others show once, few, many or a class for expanded clones.

V	J	D	size	CDR3	DNA
TRBV3-1	TRBJ1-1	.	many	CASSQDNLGRVFFF	TGTGCCAGCAGCCAAGATAATTTAGGCAGGGTGTTCTTCTTT
TRBV27	TRBJ2-1	TRBD2	.	CASSLHRLAGGPGEQFF	TGTGCCAGCAGTTTACACCGACTAGCGGGAGGGCCGGGAGAGCAGTTCTTC
TRBV18	TRBJ2-3	TRBD2	many	CASSPARAGASTDTQYF	TGTGCCAGCTCACCAGCAAGAGCGGGGGCTAGCACAGATACGCAGTATTTT
TRBV2	TRBJ2-7	.	many	CATMSGAYDEQYF	TGTGCCACAATGTCGGGGGCATACGACGAGCAGTACTTC
TRBV7-6	TRBJ2-1	TRBD2	.	CASSLMAGGYPNNEQFF	TGTGCCAGCAGCTTAATGGCGGGAGGGTACCCTAACAATGAGCAGTTCTTC
TRBV5-1	TRBJ2-7	TRBD1	few	CASTPGTGSDEQYF	TGCGCCAGCACACCCGGGACAGGGTCGGATGAGCAGTACTTC
TRBV9	TRBJ2-1	TRBD2	few	CASSVGSGLAGLDEQFF	TGTGCCAGCAGCGTAGGAAGTGGACTAGCGGGACTCGATGAGCAGTTCTTC
TRBV12-3/TRBV12-4	TRBJ2-7	.	many	CASSLDAYEQYF	TGTGCCAGCAGTTTAGATGCCTACGAGCAGTACTTC
TRBV10-3	TRBJ1-5	.	many	CAISEGRGQPQHF	TGTGCCATCAGTGAGGGCAGGGGTCAGCCCCAGCATTTT
TRBV9	TRBJ2-7	.	few	CASTRTSWAYEQYF	TGTGCCAGCACCCGTACTAGTTGGGCGTACGAGCAGTACTTC
TRBV7-9	TRBJ2-1	.	many	CASSLARADYNEQFF	TGTGCCAGCAGCTTAGCGAGGGCGGATTACAATGAGCAGTTCTTC
TRBV3-1	TRBJ2-5	TRBD2	many	CASMGRGLAYQETQYF	TGTGCCAGCATGGGCAGGGGACTAGCGTATCAAGAGACCCAGTACTTC
TRBV20-1	TRBJ2-3	TRBD2	many	CSARIPSGRETDTQYF	TGCAGTGCTAGAATTCCTAGCGGGAGGGAGACAGATACGCAGTATTTT
TRBV5-5	TRBJ2-5	TRBD2	many	CASSLLARGEDGQYF	TGTGCCAGCAGCTTACTAGCGAGAGGGGAAGATGGCCAGTACTTC
TRBV2	TRBJ2-3	TRBD2	few	CASSSGTSGPTDTQYF	TGTGCCAGCAGTTCCGGGACTAGCGGACCCACAGATACGCAGTATTTT
TRBV11-3	TRBJ2-2	.	few	CASRRTAYDVTGELFF	TGTGCCAGCCGCCGTACTGCCTACGATGTCACCGGGGAGCTGTTTTTT
TRBV24-1	TRBJ2-3	.	many	CATSELDSTDTQYF	TGTGCCACCAGTGAACTCGACAGCACAGATACGCAGTATTTT
TRBV30	TRBJ2-1	TRBD2	few	CACCPSGFSYNEQFF	TGTGCCTGCTGTCCTAGCGGCTTCTCCTACAATGAGCAGTTCTTC
TRBV6-2/TRBV6-3	TRBJ1-1	.	.	CASSSDTAAFF	TGTGCCAGCAGCTCAGACACTGCAGCTTTCTTT
TRBV11-3	TRBJ2-7	.	.	CASSPLGGGEQYF	TGTGCCAGCAGCCCCCTTGGGGGAGGAGAGCAGTACTTC
TRBV12-3/TRBV12-4	TRBJ1-3	.	many	CASSSLKGDGNTIYF	TGTGCCAGCAGTTCATTGAAGGGGGACGGAAACACCATATATTTT
TRBV7-8	TRBJ1-1	.	many	CASSLARATFF	TGTGCCAGCAGCTTAGCCAGGGCTACTTTCTTT
TRBV6-1	TRBJ1-1	.	many	CASSELLNTEAFF	TGTGCCAGCAGTGAACTCCTGAACACTGAAGCTTTCTTT
TRBV5-4	TRBJ2-7	.	few	CASSPGHQRSYEQYF	TGTGCCAGCAGCCCTGGACACCAGAGATCCTACGAGCAGTACTTC
TRBV27	TRBJ1-5	.	.	CASSFSGTNQPQHF	TGTGCCAGCAGTTTCTCAGGGACCAATCAGCCCCAGCATTTT
TRBV4-1	TRBJ2-7	.	.	CASSRSDRILTYEQYF	TGCGCCAGCAGCCGGTCAGACAGGATACTAACCTACGAGCAGTACTTC
TRBV4-1	TRBJ2-3	TRBD2	few	CASSPSGYFTDTQYF	TGCGCCAGCAGCCCTAGCGGGTATTTCACAGATACGCAGTATTTT
TRBV18	TRBJ2-3	.	many	CASQQEGDPTDTQYF	TGTGCCAGCCAACAGGAGGGGGATCCCACAGATACGCAGTATTTT
TRBV30	TRBJ2-4	.	many	CAWSSKRLDIQYF	TGTGCCTGGTCATCTAAGCGGTTGGACATTCAGTACTTC
TRBV20-1	TRBJ2-5	.	many	CSASSETQYF	TGCAGTGCTAGTTCGGAGACCCAGTACTTC
TRBV6-1	TRBJ2-7	.	many	CASSSGRIYEQYF	TGTGCCAGCAGTTCAGGACGGATCTACGAGCAGTACTTC
TRBV6-1	TRBJ1-4	.	.	CASSEMGDWIEKLFF	TGTGCCAGCAGTGAGATGGGGGATTGGATTGAAAAACTGTTTTTT
TRBV9	TRBJ1-6	.	once	CASSVKMNSPHHF	TGTGCCAGCAGCGTAAAAATGAATTCACCCCACCACTTT
TRBV6-1	TRBJ2-5	.	few	CASSYSGTTSEFQYF	TGTGCCAGCAGTTATTCAGGGACAACTTCGGAGTTCCAGTACTTC
TRBV6-1	TRBJ2-7	.	many	CASSKTVSSYEQYF	TGTGCCAGCAGTAAGACAGTGAGCTCCTACGAGCAGTACTTC
TRBV5-1	TRBJ2-7	TRBD2	many	CASSLEERERGEQYF	TGCGCCAGCAGCTTGGAGGAGCGGGAGAGAGGCGAGCAGTACTTC
TRBV10-1	TRBJ1-1	TRBD1	.	CASREGQGAPEAFF	TGTGCCAGCAGGGAGGGACAGGGGGCTCCTGAAGCTTTCTTT
TRBV25-1	TRBJ1-1	.	.	CASSFGDGETEAFF	TGTGCCAGCAGTTTCGGCGACGGGGAAACTGAAGCTTTCTTT
TRBV30	TRBJ1-5	.	many	CAWSPGVSNQPQHF	TGTGCCTGGAGTCCCGGGGTGAGCAATCAGCCCCAGCATTTT
TRBV12-3/TRBV12-4	TRBJ2-7	.	many	CASSLYQGQLYEQYF	TGTGCCAGCAGTTTATATCAAGGACAGCTATACGAGCAGTACTTC
TRBV12-3/TRBV12-4	TRBJ1-1	.	few	CASTPQGPLNTEALF	TGTGCCAGCACCCCACAGGGCCCTTTAAACACTGAAGCTCTCTTT
TRBV20-1	TRBJ2-7	.	few	CSASSLLSYEQYF	TGCAGTGCTAGCTCTCTACTCTCCTACGAGCAGTACTTC
TRBV2	TRBJ2-7	.	many	CASRQDGGSSYEQYF	TGTGCCAGCAGACAAGACGGAGGAAGCTCCTACGAGCAGTACTTC
TRBV5-4	TRBJ2-2	.	.	CASSLGRGTLNTGELFF	TGTGCCAGCAGCTTGGGCAGGGGAACCCTGAACACCGGGGAGCTGTTTTTT
TRBV12-3/TRBV12-4	TRBJ2-7	TRBD2	.	CASSLSGENSYEQYF	TGTGCCAGCAGTTTAAGCGGGGAGAACTCCTACGAGCAGTACTTC
TRBV3-1	TRBJ1-4	.	many	CASSQRRTNEKLFF	TGTGCCAGCAGCCAAAGGAGGACTAATGAAAAACTGTTTTTT
TRBV30	TRBJ2-3	.	many	CAWSHNGFADTQYF	TGTGCCTGGAGCCATAACGGATTTGCAGATACGCAGTATTTT
TRBV29-1	TRBJ2-4	.	.	CSVGQRENIQYF	TGCAGCGTTGGGCAGAGGGAAAACATTCAGTACTTC
TRBV6-6	TRBJ2-7	.	few	CASSYSKRVSSTDEQYF	TGTGCCAGCAGTTACTCGAAAAGGGTCAGTTCAACCGACGAGCAGTACTTC
TRBV28	TRBJ2-5	.	many	CASSFGDVKGGQYF	TGTGCCAGCAGTTTTGGAGATGTAAAAGGGGGCCAGTACTTC
TRBV5-5	TRBJ2-7	TRBD1	few	CASSSRTGSHEQYF	TGTGCCAGCAGCAGCCGGACAGGGAGCCACGAGCAGTACTTC
TRBV27	TRBJ2-1	.	.	CASSSAPLGHNEQFF	TGTGCCAGCAGTTCCGCACCCCTGGGTCACAATGAGCAGTTCTTC
TRBV19	TRBJ2-1	.	few	CASTWRDHQEQFF	TGTGCCAGTACTTGGCGGGACCATCAAGAGCAGTTCTTC
TRBV5-1	TRBJ2-7	TRBD1	.	CASTQGGQGYEQYF	TGCGCCAGCACCCAAGGAGGACAGGGATACGAGCAGTACTTC
TRBV27	TRBJ2-2	.	few	CASSLLPPGELFF	TGTGCCAGCAGTTTACTACCCCCCGGGGAGCTGTTTTTT